This T cell receptor (beta chain) stems from a study of blood T cell repertoires in COVID-19. About the research overall: The United States, Italy and Spain provided the acute and convalescent COVID-19 samples. Sample material is recorded as cDNA or gDNA derived from T cells, B-cell-depleted T cells, or PBMCs.

How the authors handled the data: Cell counts per sample came from amplifying reference gene primers. Clones were sequenced by immunoSEQ multiplex PCR, and TCRdb holds only the in-frame ones, with some missing. V and J calls and clone size are copied from that table; D and trimming were computed from the DNA. The data contain 330,000 or so clones, roughly 86% of them seen just once; the ten biggest clones take up 9.5% to 10%. The junction had 6 bases not matched to a gene; V was cut back by 5 bases and J by 7 bases. The CDR3 has 14 amino acids. Germline V lookup: CDR1 SGHTA, CDR2 FQGTGA. The sample consisted of peripheral blood. This TCR was recovered from a man aged 25 to 40 with COVID-19, enrolled during active disease. The rearrangement joins TRBV7-3 to TRBJ2-1, with 9 nucleotides matching TRBD1. CDR3 nucleotides: TGTGCCAGCAGCGCCCAAGGACAGGGGAATGAGCAGTTCTTC. Translating gives CASSAQGQGNEQFF.